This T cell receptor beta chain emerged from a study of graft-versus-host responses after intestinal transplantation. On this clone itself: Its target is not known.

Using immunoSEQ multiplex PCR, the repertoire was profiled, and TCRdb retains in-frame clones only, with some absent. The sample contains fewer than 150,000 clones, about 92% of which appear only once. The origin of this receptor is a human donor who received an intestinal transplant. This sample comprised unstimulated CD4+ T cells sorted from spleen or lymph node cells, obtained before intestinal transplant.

The CDR3 coding sequence is TGCGCCAGCAGCCGGACAGTTGATTCACCCCTCCACTTT. Its translation: CASSRTVDSPLHF. This chain connects TRBV10-1 to TRBJ1-6; D perhaps matches TRBD1 (6 bases). Germline V CDR1 and CDR2: WNHNN, SYGVQD (reference sequence). Trimming cost V 6 bases and J 8 bases, with 11 bases left between them. The CDR3 runs 13 residues.